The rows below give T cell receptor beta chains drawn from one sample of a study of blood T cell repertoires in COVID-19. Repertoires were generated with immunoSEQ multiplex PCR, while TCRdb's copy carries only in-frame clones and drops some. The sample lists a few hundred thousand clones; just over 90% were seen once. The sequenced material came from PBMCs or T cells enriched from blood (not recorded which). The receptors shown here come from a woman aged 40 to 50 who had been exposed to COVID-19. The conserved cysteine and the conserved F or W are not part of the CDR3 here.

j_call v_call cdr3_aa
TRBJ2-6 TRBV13 ASSLGLGAGGANVLT
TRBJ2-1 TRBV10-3 AISEGQGVYNEQF
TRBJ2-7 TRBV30 AWRGPGWYEQY
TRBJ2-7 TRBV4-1 ASKPQGAGTYEQY
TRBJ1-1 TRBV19 ASSISWNTEAF
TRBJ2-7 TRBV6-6 ASTRGRAYEQY
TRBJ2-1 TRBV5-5 ASSPTSGRANEQF
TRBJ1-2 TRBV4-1 ASSQVVGLNYGYT
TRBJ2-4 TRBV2 ASTRGRAKNIQY
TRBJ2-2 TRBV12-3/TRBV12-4 ASSPPAGELF
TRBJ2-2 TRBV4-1 ASIDIEGTSGTAKSNTGELF
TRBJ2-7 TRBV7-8 ASSLAGTSGSYEQY
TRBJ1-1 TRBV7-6 ASSLSQGYEAF
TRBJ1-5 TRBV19 ASSTRHNLPQH
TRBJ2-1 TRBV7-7 ASSQGGGEDNEQF
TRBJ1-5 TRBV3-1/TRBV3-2 ASSQDKRGGMRNQPQH
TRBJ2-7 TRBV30 AWGLLGGPRSYEQY
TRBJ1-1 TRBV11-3 ASSLWTGGGDTEAF
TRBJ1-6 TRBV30 AWSGAANSPLH
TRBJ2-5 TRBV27 ASRAQGVTRETQY
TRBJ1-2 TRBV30 AWITGRVRGPYGYT
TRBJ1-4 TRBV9 ASSAGGGLGEKLF
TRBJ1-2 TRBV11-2 ASSRTENYGYT
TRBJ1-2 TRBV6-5 ASSPERLGNYGYT
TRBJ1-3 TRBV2 ASSELRDSGNTIY
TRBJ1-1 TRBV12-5 ASGLDRTGMNTEAF
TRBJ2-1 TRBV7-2 ASSLGRVNNEQF
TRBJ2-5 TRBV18 ASSPDLTGGQETQY
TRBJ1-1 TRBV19 ASSLATGNTEAF
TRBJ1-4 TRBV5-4 ASSLDGINEKLF
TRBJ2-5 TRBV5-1 ASSLAGSQTQY
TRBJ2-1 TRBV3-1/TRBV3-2 ASSPGRGNEQF
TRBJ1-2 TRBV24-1 ATSVPVRGGENYGYT
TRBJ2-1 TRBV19 ASSSAASSYNEQF
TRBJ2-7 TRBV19 ASSNKGGAIYEQY
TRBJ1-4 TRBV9 ASSAADRGREKLF
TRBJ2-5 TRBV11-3 ASSSLTGETQY
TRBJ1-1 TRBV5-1 ASSTSWTGGTEAF
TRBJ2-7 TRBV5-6 ASSFIGQGDEQY
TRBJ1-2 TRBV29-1 SVETGAFYGYT
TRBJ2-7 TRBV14 ASSQVGRGSYEQY
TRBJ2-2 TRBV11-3 ASSFRGGTGVTGELF
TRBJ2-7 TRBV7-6 ASSKDRAFYEQY
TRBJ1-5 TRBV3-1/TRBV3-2 ASSQTGSGQPQH
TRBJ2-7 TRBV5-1 ASSLDGIPYEQY
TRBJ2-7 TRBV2 ASSERIGTTVGEQY